This entry lists 20 T cell receptor beta chains sequenced from one sample in a study of PD-1 blockade in classical Hodgkin lymphoma. Relapses following autologous stem cell transplantation were seen in all patients, with brentuximab vedotin exposure varying. Profiled with immunoSEQ multiplex PCR; TCRdb holds only in-frame clones, not every one. The table has some 93,000 clones, approximately 89% seen once; the top ten hold approximately 11%. The starting material was peripheral blood mononuclear cells (PBMCs), obtained before the second cycle of nivolumab. These receptors all stem from a human donor with classical Hodgkin lymphoma.

The chain employs TRBV2 and TRBJ2-1; 9 positions agree with TRBD2. This CDR3 is 15 amino acids long. CDR1 and CDR2 (germline): SNHLY, FYNNEI. Trimming took 5 bases from V and 2 from J; bases not matched to a gene: 4. The CDR3 region is CASSWAGGPYNEQFF. Written as DNA, the CDR3 is TGTGCCAGCAGTTGGGCGGGAGGGCCCTACAATGAGCAGTTCTTC.

This chain uses TRBV6-6 with TRBJ1-1; 7 bases agree with TRBD1. The junction had 4 bases not matched to a gene; V was cut back by 9 bases and J by 0 bases. This CDR3 comprises 13 residues. CDR1 MNHNY and CDR2 SVGAGI come from the germline V gene (reference sequence). The DNA of the CDR3 is TGTGCCAGTAGACAGGGCTTGAACACTGAAGCTTTCTTT. This sequence encodes CASRQGLNTEAFF.

The rearrangement joins TRBV19 to TRBJ1-2; 7 nucleotides align to TRBD1. Trimming at V came to 5 bases and at J to 3 bases, leaving 6 bases not matched to a gene. Germline V gene lookup returns CDR1 LNHDA and CDR2 SQIVND (reference sequence). This CDR3 has 14 residues. The CDR3, as DNA: TGTGCCAGTAGTCCTCGGACAGGTTACTATGGCTACACCTTC. It yields the protein CASSPRTGYYGYTF.

This chain joins TRBV29-1 and TRBJ2-5; D not resolved. This CDR3 has 13 residues. V lost 7 bases and J lost 3, with 15 bases in between. The germline gives CDR1 SQVTM, CDR2 ANQGSEA. The CDR3 DNA reads TGCAGCGGTAATCCGCACTCCGAAGAGACCCAGTACTTC. It translates to CSGNPHSEETQYF.

J is TRBJ1-5 and V is TRBV9; D not certain. The CDR3 contains 14 residues. The germline V gene encodes CDR1 SGDLS and CDR2 YYNGEE. Deletions cut 0 bases from V and 4 bases from J, with 8 bases between. For the CDR3, the DNA is TGTGCCAGCAGCGTAGGGTTGGCGAATCAGCCCCAGCATTTT. Translated: CASSVGLANQPQHF.

The chain recombines TRBV21-1 with TRBJ2-1. TRBV21-1 is deemed a pseudogene. There are 16 residues in the CDR3. The CDR3 loop reads CASSKKGRSPRYEQFF. The CDR3 DNA is TGTGCCAGCAGCAAAAAAGGTCGAAGCCCCCGGTATGAGCAGTTCTTC.

The rearrangement joins TRBV5-6 to TRBJ2-7; the D gene is possibly TRBD2 (6 bases). The CDR3 totals 16 residues. Germline-derived CDR1 and CDR2 are SGHDT and YYEEEE. V was shortened by 4 bases and J by 3 bases, with 20 bases between the two germline ends. The CDR3 coding sequence is TGTGCCAGCAGCCGGGTAGCCGTGGCGGGAATCTACGAGCAGTACTTC. This codes for CASSRVAVAGIYEQYF.

The chain has TRBV14 and TRBJ2-1; 8 positions agree with TRBD2. CDR1 and CDR2 (germline): SGHDN, FVKESK. The CDR3 loop spans 15 amino acids. With V trimmed by 4 bases and J by 9 bases, 11 bases remained unmatched. The CDR3 loop reads CASSLVGGALGEQFF. The CDR3 DNA is TGTGCCAGCAGCCTAGTCGGGGGGGCACTAGGTGAGCAGTTCTTC.

The rearrangement links TRBV11-2 to TRBJ1-4; D not resolved. The CDR3 is made up of 17 amino acids. Germline lookup yields CDR1 SGHAT and CDR2 FQNNGV. V was cut by 0 bases and J by 0 bases, with 11 bases left in between. CDR3 DNA sequence: TGTGCCAGCAGCTTAGATTCGGCGCAGGCAACTAATGAAAAACTGTTTTTT. Its protein product is CASSLDSAQATNEKLFF.

The rearrangement uses TRBV19 and TRBJ1-6; the D gene is possibly TRBD1 (6 bases). There are 13 residues in the CDR3. Germline CDR1 and CDR2: LNHDA and SQIVND (reference sequence). The V end lost 7 bases, the J end lost 7 bases, and 11 bases lay between the germline ends. CDR3 nucleotide sequence: TGTGCCAGTAACGACAGGCGGAATTCACCCCTCCACTTT. It codes for CASNDRRNSPLHF.

The chain couples TRBV5-1 to TRBJ2-7, with 7 bases fitting TRBD2. CDR1 is SGHRS, CDR2 YFSETQ, per germline. The ends lost 0 bases at V and 9 bases at J; junction bases unmatched: 12. CDR3 length equals 15 residues. The CDR3 here is CASSLAGGGTGWQYF. The CDR3 DNA reads TGCGCCAGCAGCTTGGCTGGCGGGGGAACGGGGTGGCAGTACTTC.

This chain joins TRBV5-1 and TRBJ2-6; tentatively, D is TRBD1 or TRBD2 (5 bases each). Germline CDR1 reads SGHRS; CDR2 reads YFSETQ. CDR3 size: 20 residues. V dropped 0 bases and J dropped 2 bases, with 21 bases sitting between them. The CDR3 here is CASSLGGTRGLFAGANVLTF. DNA for the CDR3: TGCGCCAGCAGCTTGGGGGGGACGAGGGGCCTTTTCGCTGGGGCCAACGTCCTGACTTTC.

This clone showed up just once. The V gene is TRBV27, the J gene TRBJ2-7; the match to TRBD1 covers 9 bases. Germline values: CDR1 MNHEY, CDR2 SMNVEV (reference sequence). V trimming: 6 bases; J trimming: 1 base; junction bases outside the gene matches: 13. The CDR3 contains 17 residues. CDR3 protein: CASRLRRDRELSYEQYF. In nucleotides, the CDR3 is TGTGCCAGCAGGCTACGGAGGGACAGGGAGTTATCCTACGAGCAGTACTTC.

V is TRBV18 and J is TRBJ2-1; 10 nucleotides match TRBD1. This CDR3 comprises 15 residues. The germline gives CDR1 KGHSH, CDR2 LQKENI. With V trimmed by 5 bases and J by 2 bases, 3 bases remained unmatched. CDR3 amino acids: CASSKDRGAYNEQFF. CDR3 nucleotides: TGTGCCAGCTCAAAGGACAGGGGGGCCTACAATGAGCAGTTCTTC.

J is TRBJ1-2 and V is TRBV28; 9 nucleotides align to TRBD1. Germline V gene sequence: CDR1 MDHEN, CDR2 SYDVKM. This CDR3 comprises 13 residues. With V trimmed by 10 bases and J by 8 bases, 11 bases remained unmatched. The CDR3 region has the DNA TGTGCCATAGAAACAGGGGGCGCCTCCGGCTACACCTTC. It yields the protein CAIETGGASGYTF.

This clone was counted a single time. One junction end does not reproduce the germline sequence, and a read error may be involved. The rearrangement joins TRBV5-6 to TRBJ2-5, with D maybe TRBD1 (5 bases). This CDR3 is 19 amino acids long. Per germline, CDR1 SGHDT and CDR2 YYEEEE. CDR3: CASSLGHRIPVLNREAQYF. The CDR3 nucleotides read TGTGCCAGCAGCTTAGGACACCGAATCCCCGTCCTCAACAGAGAGGCCCAGTACTTC.

V gene TRBV9 combines with J gene TRBJ1-1; D remains ambiguous. Germline V gene lookup returns CDR1 SGDLS and CDR2 YYNGEE. The CDR3 extends over 12 amino acids. As DNA, the CDR3 is TGTGTTACACGGAGGATGGACACTGAAGCTTTCTTT. Translating gives CVTRRMDTEAFF.

This clone was counted a few times. V gene TRBV6-5 combines with J gene TRBJ2-7; no clear D. The length of the CDR3 is 11 residues. The germline V gene encodes CDR1 MNHEY and CDR2 SVGAGI. V was cut by 0 bases and J by 6 bases, with 3 bases left in between. Here the CDR3 reads CASSYSAEQYF. CDR3 nucleotides: TGTGCCAGCAGTTACTCGGCCGAGCAGTACTTC.

The V call is TRBV9, the J call TRBJ2-1; 8 bases map to TRBD2. Trimming cost V 3 bases and J 6 bases; bases outside gene matches: 14. This CDR3 is 17 amino acids long. Germline loops: CDR1 SGDLS, CDR2 YYNGEE. The CDR3 spells CASSARFGSGSGNEQFF. Here the CDR3 DNA reads TGTGCCAGCAGCGCTAGATTTGGAAGCGGGAGTGGCAATGAGCAGTTCTTC. Filled out from reference TRBV9 and TRBJ2-1, the complete variable domain reads DSGVTQTPKHLITATGQRVTLRCSPRSGDLSVYWYQQSLDQGLQFLIQYYNGEERAKGNILERFSAQQFPDLHSELNLSSLELGDSALYFCASSARFGSGSGNEQFFGPGTRLTVL.

This clone was seen just once. The chain joins TRBV11-2 to TRBJ2-7; D unclear. The V gene's germline CDR1 is SGHAT and CDR2 FQNNGV. The V end lost 5 bases, the J end lost 1 base, and 3 bases lay between the germline ends. CDR3 size: 11 residues. CDR3 sequence: CASSPSYEQYF. As DNA, the CDR3 is TGTGCCAGCAGCCCGTCCTACGAGCAGTACTTC.